This T cell receptor beta chain was sequenced during a study of blood T cell repertoires in COVID-19. The data were produced by immunoSEQ multiplex PCR, yet TCRdb's version contains in-frame clones alone and is incomplete. The sample shows roughly 290,000 clones, 75% to 90% of them seen only once. The V end was cut by 0 bases, the J end by 2 bases, with 8 bases between. This CDR3 is 14 amino acids long. In germline, CDR1 is SGDLS, CDR2 YYNGEE. The sequence was obtained from a woman aged 55-69 years with acute or convalescent COVID-19. The chain links TRBV9 to TRBJ1-2, with D hard to call. Sequencing used peripheral blood. The CDR3 DNA reads TGTGCCAGCAGCGTAGGGGCCCTCAACTATGGCTACACCTTC. Translated, it gives CASSVGALNYGYTF. The variable domain in full, with the rest retrieved from reference TRBV9 and TRBJ1-2, is DSGVTQTPKHLITATGQRVTLRCSPRSGDLSVYWYQQSLDQGLQFLIQYYNGEERAKGNILERFSAQQFPDLHSELNLSSLELGDSALYFCASSVGALNYGYTFGSGTRLTVV.